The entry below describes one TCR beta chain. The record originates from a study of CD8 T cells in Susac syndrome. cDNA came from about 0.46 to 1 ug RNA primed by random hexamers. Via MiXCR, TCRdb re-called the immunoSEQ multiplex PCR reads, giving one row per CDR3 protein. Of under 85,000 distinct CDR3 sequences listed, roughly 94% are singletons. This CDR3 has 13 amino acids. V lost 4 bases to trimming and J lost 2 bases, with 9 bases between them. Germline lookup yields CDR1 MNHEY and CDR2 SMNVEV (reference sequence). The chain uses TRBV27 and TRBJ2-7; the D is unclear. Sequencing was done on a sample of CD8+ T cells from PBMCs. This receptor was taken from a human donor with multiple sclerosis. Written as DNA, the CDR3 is TGTGCCAGCAGTTCCCGGACCACCTACGAGCAGTACTTC. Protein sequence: CASSSRTTYEQYF.